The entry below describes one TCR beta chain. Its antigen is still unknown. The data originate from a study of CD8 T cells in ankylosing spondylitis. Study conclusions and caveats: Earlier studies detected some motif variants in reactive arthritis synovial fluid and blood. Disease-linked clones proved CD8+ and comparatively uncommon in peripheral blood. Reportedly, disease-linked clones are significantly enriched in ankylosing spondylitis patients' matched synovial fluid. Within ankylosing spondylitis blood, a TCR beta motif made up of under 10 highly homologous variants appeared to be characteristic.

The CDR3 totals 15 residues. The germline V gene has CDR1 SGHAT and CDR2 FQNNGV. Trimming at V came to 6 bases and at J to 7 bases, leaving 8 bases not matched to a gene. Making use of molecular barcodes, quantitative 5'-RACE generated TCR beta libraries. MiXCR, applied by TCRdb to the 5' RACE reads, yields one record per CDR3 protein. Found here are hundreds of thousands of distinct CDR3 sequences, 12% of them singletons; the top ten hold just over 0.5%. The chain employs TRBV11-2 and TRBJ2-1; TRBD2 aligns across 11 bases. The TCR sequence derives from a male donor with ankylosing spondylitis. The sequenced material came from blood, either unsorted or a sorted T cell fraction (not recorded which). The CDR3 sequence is CASRRLAGLENEQFF. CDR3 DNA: TGTGCCAGCAGACGACTAGCGGGACTAGAGAATGAGCAGTTCTTC.